This T cell receptor (beta chain) was identified in a study of blood T cell repertoires in COVID-19. Study as a whole: Some COVID-19 samples were acute and others convalescent; all came from the United States, Italy and Spain. The analysed material was cDNA or gDNA that came from T cells, B-cell-depleted T cells, or PBMCs.

Authors' analysis steps: Reference gene primers were amplified, and this amplification served to estimate nucleated cell counts. Measured with immunoSEQ multiplex PCR; TCRdb has only the in-frame clones, and not every one. V, J and clone size were drawn from that table, and D and trimming were deduced from the DNA. The data contain about 76,000 clones, roughly 85% of them singletons. V was clipped by 0 bases and J by 7 bases; unmatched bases: 13. The CDR3 sequence is 17 residues long. Germline-derived CDR1 and CDR2 are MNHEY and SMNVEV (reference sequence). A Seattle source enrolled patients during active infection and followed them longitudinally.

Sequenced: peripheral blood. The sequence was obtained from a man aged 45-65 years with COVID-19, enrolled during active disease. This chain uses TRBV27 with TRBJ1-1; 8 bases match TRBD1. In DNA, the CDR3 is TGTGCCAGCAGTTTATCACGGACAGGGAACACTAATAATGAAGCTTTCTTT. This codes for CASSLSRTGNTNNEAFF.